This T cell receptor (beta chain) was sequenced in a study of blood T cells in healthy people across ages. The second PCR ran roughly 6 to 12 cycles with a sample-barcoded 5' primer and J-beta primers. TCRdb re-derived calls from the 5' RACE reads in MiXCR, one entry per CDR3 protein. This sample carries approximately 1,100,000 distinct CDR3 sequences, around 45% of them seen once, and the ten largest clones take approximately 20%. The sequence derives from a woman in her sixties or seventies in good health. The sample comprised blood.

The CDR3 DNA reads as TGTGCCAGCAGTTACTCTGCGGGTAACTACGAGCAGTACTTC. As protein: CASSYSAGNYEQYF. The chain couples TRBV6-5 to TRBJ2-7; TRBD2 might be the D (5 bases). Germline V gives CDR1 MNHEY, CDR2 SVGAGI. The CDR3 has 14 residues. V lost 0 bases and J 3 bases, leaving 9 bases between the germline ends.